These 30 T cell receptor beta chains share one sample of origin, sequenced in a study of T-cell reconstitution after alpha-beta-depleted transplantation in children. Preparation of the TCRbeta library was carried out with unique molecular identifiers. TCRdb fed the PCR reads into MiXCR, producing one record per CDR3 protein. The table lists 250,000 to 300,000 distinct CDR3 sequences, more than 9% of them singletons. The sample consisted of PBMCs from the stem cell graft donor, taken from the stem cell graft. The receptors here all came from a human donor who donated a stem cell graft to a child with SCID.

This clonotype occurred a few times. This chain links TRBV5-1 with TRBJ2-1, with 7 nucleotides matching TRBD2. Germline CDR1 reads SGHRS; CDR2 reads YFSETQ. This CDR3 comprises 16 residues. Losses at the gene ends were 1 base for V and 0 bases for J; bases not matched to a gene: 4. The CDR3 spells CASSLQASGSYNEQFF. The CDR3 bases are TGCGCCAGCAGCTTGCAGGCTAGCGGCTCCTACAATGAGCAGTTCTTC.

The chain joins TRBV7-7 to TRBJ2-5; no definite D call. Germline-derived CDR1 and CDR2 are SSHAT and FNYEAQ (reference sequence). V lost 1 base and J lost 4, with 7 bases in between. The CDR3 spans 13 residues. The CDR3 reads CASSLGYLETQYF. CDR3 nucleotides: TGTGCCAGCAGCTTAGGATATTTAGAGACCCAGTACTTC.

This sequence joins TRBV5-6 and TRBJ2-5; 7 positions agree with TRBD1. Germline lookup yields CDR1 SGHDT and CDR2 YYEEEE. CDR3 length: 15 residues. V trimming: 2 bases; J trimming: 5 bases; junction bases outside the gene matches: 9. DNA for the CDR3: TGTGCCAGCAGCTTTCTCGACAGGGTATCCGAGACCCAGTACTTC. Amino acids: CASSFLDRVSETQYF.

The table lists this clonotype with many counts. The V and J genes are TRBV12-3 or TRBV12-4 and TRBJ2-7; unclear D gene. V gave up 3 bases and J gave up 2 bases, with 8 bases separating them. This CDR3 comprises 13 residues. CDR3 loop: CASSFGGPYEQYF. The CDR3 DNA follows: TGTGCCAGCAGTTTCGGCGGTCCCTACGAGCAGTACTTC.

In its sample, this clonotype was seen a few times. V and J are TRBV29-1 and TRBJ2-1; TRBD2 matches 7 bases. The V gene end was trimmed by 7 bases and the J gene end by 1 base; junction bases not matched to a gene: 4. Germline V gene sequence: CDR1 SQVTM, CDR2 ANQGSEA. The CDR3 extends over 13 amino acids. The CDR3 protein is CSGDGGSYNEQFF. DNA for the CDR3: TGCAGCGGGGACGGGGGGTCCTACAATGAGCAGTTCTTC.

This clonotype has at least ten counts. This rearrangement joins TRBV5-1 to TRBJ2-1; 8 nucleotides match TRBD1. J gave up 0 bases and V 4 bases, and 12 bases lay outside the gene matches. Germline V gene sequence: CDR1 SGHRS, CDR2 YFSETQ. The CDR3 runs 18 residues. CDR3 coding DNA: TGCGCCAGCAGCGGGGACAGGTTAGGGGCCAGCTCCTACAATGAGCAGTTCTTC. Its protein product is CASSGDRLGASSYNEQFF.

This clonotype has only a few counts. The chain recombines TRBV5-6 with TRBJ1-4, with 9 bases aligning to TRBD1. CDR3 size: 15 residues. The V and J ends lost 4 bases and 7 bases, in that order; junction bases with no gene match: 8. CDR1 is SGHDT and CDR2 is YYEEEE in the germline V gene. The CDR3 coding sequence is TGTGCCAGCAGCGGGGTGGGACAGGGACGTGAAAAACTGTTTTTT. Translating it yields CASSGVGQGREKLFF.

The rearrangement links TRBV9 to TRBJ2-1, with D tentatively TRBD2 (6 bases). This CDR3 has 13 amino acids. Trimming pared 9 bases from V and 5 bases from J, leaving 15 bases between. The V gene's germline CDR1 is SGDLS and CDR2 YYNGEE. The CDR3 here is CATSRRADNEQFF. The CDR3 DNA is TGTGCCACCTCCCGGAGGGCAGACAATGAGCAGTTCTTC.

This rearrangement joins TRBV12-3 or TRBV12-4 to TRBJ2-7; D is possibly TRBD1 or TRBD2 (7 bases each). The CDR3 spans 14 residues. V was clipped by 7 bases and J by 3 bases, with 16 bases between them. In nucleotides, the CDR3 is TGTGCCAGCACCAGGGGGGGTATCGGCTACGAGCAGTACTTC. Amino acid sequence: CASTRGGIGYEQYF.

This clonotype has a count of ten or more. In DNA, the CDR3 is TGTGCCAGCAGCCAAAATCCATCAGGGATCAACACTGAAGCTTTCTTT. Its translation: CASSQNPSGINTEAFF. The chain is built from TRBV4-2 and TRBJ1-1, with D possibly being TRBD1 (5 bases). The CDR3 totals 16 residues. Germline CDR1 LGHNA, CDR2 YNFKEQ. V shed 2 bases and J shed 2 bases, with 15 bases lying between them.

V is TRBV12-3 or TRBV12-4 and J is TRBJ1-2; D is ambiguous. This CDR3 is built from 11 residues. Between the trimmed V and J ends, which lost 3 bases and 7 bases, there was a span of 6 bases. The DNA for the CDR3 is TGTGCCAGCAGTTTTGGATTTGGCTACACCTTC. Translation gives CASSFGFGYTF.

J is TRBJ2-6 and V is TRBV4-2; the D gene could be TRBD1 or TRBD2 (5 bases each). Trimming stripped 4 bases from V and 0 bases from J, with 13 bases between. The length of the CDR3 is 17 residues. CDR1 and CDR2 (germline): LGHNA, YNFKEQ. The CDR3 nucleotides are TGTGCCAGCAGCCCGGGGCTCCTCAGCTCTGGGGCCAACGTCCTGACTTTC. It specifies CASSPGLLSSGANVLTF.

The CDR3 sequence is CASSLECHGYTF. In DNA, the CDR3 is TGTGCCAGCAGCTTAGAGTGTCACGGCTACACCTTC. The chain combines TRBV7-9 with TRBJ1-2; D call uncertain. Trimming removed 1 base from V and 8 bases from J, with 8 bases in between. From germline, CDR1 is SEHNR and CDR2 FQNEAQ (reference sequence). The CDR3 loop spans 12 amino acids.

V is TRBV14 and J is TRBJ2-1; unclear D gene. Germline CDR1 SGHDN, CDR2 FVKESK. CDR3 length equals 12 residues. Trimming removed 6 bases at V and 4 bases at J, with 7 bases between. The CDR3 loop is CASSTKYNEQFF. CDR3 bases: TGTGCCAGCAGTACAAAGTACAATGAGCAGTTCTTC.

The rearrangement links TRBV6-1 to TRBJ1-1; D unclear. Trimming removed 6 bases from V and 1 base from J, with 12 bases in between. The CDR3 length is 14 residues. The V gene's germline CDR1 is MNHNS and CDR2 SASEGT. The CDR3 reads CASRRTTANTEAFF. The DNA of the CDR3 is TGTGCCAGCAGGCGGACGACCGCGAACACTGAAGCTTTCTTT.

At least ten counts were recorded for this clonotype. J is TRBJ2-7 and V is TRBV3-1; D perhaps matches TRBD2 (5 bases). Germline values: CDR1 LGHDT, CDR2 YNNKEL (reference sequence). With 6 bases removed from V and 3 bases from J, the gap between germline ends came to 12 bases. This CDR3 is 13 amino acids long. CDR3 in DNA: TGTGCCAGCAGGCCCGGGATCGTCTACGAGCAGTACTTC. Amino acid sequence: CASRPGIVYEQYF.

The CDR3 protein is CSVAGQGQRYF. The CDR3 region has the DNA TGCAGCGTGGCCGGACAGGGGCAACGGTATTTT. The chain has TRBV29-1 and TRBJ1-3, with 9 bases aligning to TRBD1. Germline V gives CDR1 SQVTM, CDR2 ANQGSEA. Germline trimming cut 6 bases from V and 16 bases from J; bases unmatched to any gene: 10. CDR3 length equals 11 residues.

In nucleotides, the CDR3 is TGTGCCACCAAGGGACAGGGTATGGACACAGATACGCAGTATTTT. It encodes CATKGQGMDTDTQYF. The chain recombines TRBV10-3 with TRBJ2-3, with 9 bases fitting TRBD1. V shed 10 bases and J 2 bases; nucleotides not matched to a gene: 10. The CDR3 contains 15 residues. Germline loops: CDR1 ENHRY, CDR2 SYGVKD.

In its sample, this clonotype was seen a few times. V is TRBV2 and J is TRBJ2-5, with D possibly matching TRBD2 (7 bases). Between the trimmed V and J ends, which lost 10 bases and 1 base, there was a span of 13 bases. This CDR3 spans 13 amino acids. CDR1 is SNHLY, CDR2 FYNNEI, per germline. CDR3 loop: CATTAGAQETQYF. The DNA for the CDR3 is TGTGCCACCACCGCGGGGGCCCAAGAGACCCAGTACTTC.

V gene TRBV9 combines with J gene TRBJ1-4; possible D gene TRBD1, 5 bases. Deletions cut 3 bases from V and 7 bases from J, with 13 bases between. The CDR3 totals 14 residues. Germline V gives CDR1 SGDLS, CDR2 YYNGEE. DNA of the CDR3: TGTGCCAGCAGCGGGGCCGGGGCGGGTGAAAAACTGTTTTTT. Amino acid sequence: CASSGAGAGEKLFF.

This clonotype appeared many times. The chain joins TRBV7-9 to TRBJ2-1; D call uncertain. Germline V lookup: CDR1 SEHNR, CDR2 FQNEAQ (reference sequence). The CDR3 length is 15 residues. Trimming took off 4 bases at V and 4 bases at J, with 14 bases between the two ends. Here the CDR3 reads CASSSVGEVYNEQFF. The CDR3 bases are TGTGCCAGCAGCTCGGTTGGGGAAGTTTACAATGAGCAGTTCTTC. Drawing the rest from reference TRBV7-9 and TRBJ2-1, the complete variable domain is DTGVSQNPRHKITKRGQNVTFRCDPISEHNRLYWYRQTLGQGPEFLTYFQNEAQLEKSRLLSDRFSAERPKGSFSTLEIQRTEQGDSAMYLCASSSVGEVYNEQFFGPGTRLTVL.

The V and J genes are TRBV7-3 and TRBJ2-6, with D possibly being TRBD1 (5 bases). CDR1 and CDR2 (germline): SGHTA, FQGTGA. Trimming took off 5 bases at V and 0 bases at J, with 8 bases between the two ends. This CDR3 comprises 15 residues. CDR3 sequence: CASSHDSSGANVLTF. For the CDR3, the DNA is TGTGCCAGCAGCCACGACAGCTCTGGGGCCAACGTCCTGACTTTC.

Turning to this clonotype: A much larger clone lies one base from this, so it may be a read error. V gene TRBV7-8 combines with J gene TRBJ2-7; D may be TRBD1 (5 bases). This CDR3 has 12 residues. Germline V gene lookup returns CDR1 SGHVS and CDR2 FQNEAQ. Written as DNA, the CDR3 is TGTTCCAGCAGCACACAGGACTACGAGCAGTACTTC. This translates into CSSSTQDYEQYF. The full variable domain, with the rest looked up from reference TRBV7-8 and TRBJ2-7, is GAGVSQSPRYKVAKRGQDVALRCDPISGHVSLFWYQQALGQGPEFLTYFQNEAQLDKSGLPSDRFFAERPEGSVSTLKIQRTQQEDSAVYLCSSSTQDYEQYFGPGTRLTVT.

The V call is TRBV18, the J call TRBJ2-7; 12 positions agree with TRBD2. Germline V lookup: CDR1 KGHSH, CDR2 LQKENI. The CDR3 covers 14 residues. V trimming: 6 bases; J trimming: 7 bases; junction bases outside the gene matches: 7. The CDR3 DNA sequence: TGTGCCAGCTCGCGGACTAGCGGGGCTGGGGAGCAGTACTTC. Translated, it gives CASSRTSGAGEQYF.

At least ten counts were recorded for this clonotype. The chain has TRBV7-9 and TRBJ2-4; D is uncertain. The ends were cut back, 5 bases at V and 9 bases at J, with 11 bases in the middle. Germline V lookup: CDR1 SEHNR, CDR2 FQNEAQ (reference sequence). The CDR3 loop spans 12 amino acids. Here the CDR3 reads CASSRQEGIQYF. Here the CDR3 DNA reads TGTGCCAGCAGCCGACAAGAAGGCATTCAGTACTTC.

This clonotype has more than one count but fewer than ten. The genes are TRBV7-2 and TRBJ2-7; TRBD2 agrees at 13 bases. The CDR3 loop spans 17 amino acids. Germline loops: CDR1 SGHTA, CDR2 FQGNSA. V trimming: 5 bases; J trimming: 1 base; junction bases outside the gene matches: 8. CDR3 amino acids: CASSPRLAGGGSYEQYF. The CDR3 region has the DNA TGTGCCAGCAGCCCCCGACTAGCGGGGGGCGGATCCTACGAGCAGTACTTC.

The chain joins TRBV7-9 to TRBJ2-3, with TRBD1 matching over 8 bases. The CDR3 has 15 residues. Germline CDR1 and CDR2: SEHNR and FQNEAQ (reference sequence). V shed 5 bases and J 2 bases; nucleotides not matched to a gene: 6. CDR3 protein: CASSEQGVTTDTQYF. As DNA, the CDR3 is TGTGCCAGCAGCGAACAGGGGGTTACCACAGATACGCAGTATTTT.

This clonotype has a handful of counts. The V call is TRBV5-1, the J call TRBJ1-6; D is unresolved. This CDR3 spans 16 amino acids. Trimming stripped 0 bases from V and 9 bases from J, with 16 bases between. Germline V gene data show CDR1 as SGHRS and CDR2 as YFSETQ. The CDR3 region is CASSLEPVGPISPLHF. The CDR3 DNA is TGCGCCAGCAGCTTGGAACCGGTAGGGCCCATTTCACCCCTCCACTTT.

This clonotype was seen more than once but under ten times. The rearrangement links TRBV4-1 to TRBJ1-2; 9 bases align to TRBD1. Per the germline V gene, CDR1 is MGHRA and CDR2 is YSYEKL. The CDR3 length is 13 residues. Trimming removed 4 bases from V and 8 bases from J; junction bases left unmatched: 5. DNA for the CDR3: TGCGCCAGCAGCCTTCCGGGACAGGGAGGCTACACCTTC. Protein: CASSLPGQGGYTF.

This clonotype was observed a handful of times. The V call is TRBV6-1, the J call TRBJ2-7; TRBD1 aligns across 9 bases. The CDR3 is 14 amino acids. CDR1 is MNHNS and CDR2 is SASEGT in the germline V gene. J lost 6 bases, V lost 5 bases, and 8 bases had no gene match. This CDR3 is CASSRTGARSEQYF. DNA of the CDR3: TGTGCCAGCAGTCGGACAGGGGCCCGTAGCGAGCAGTACTTC.